These 20 T cell receptor beta chains were all obtained from the same sample, sequenced in a study. Amplification of TRBV12-4/TRBJ1-2 clonotypes used adaptor-ligated barcode primers. TCRdb passed the multiplex PCR reads through MiXCR, listing each CDR3 protein once. Of about 480 distinct CDR3 sequences in the sample, about 5% were seen once. Treg sorting used a CD4+CD25+CD127-/low gate. The sequenced sample consisted of Tregs sorted from blood. These receptors all come from a female donor with breast cancer.

This clonotype ranks as medium-sized. This rearrangement joins TRBV12-3 or TRBV12-4 to TRBJ1-2; no firm D call. V was clipped by 7 bases and J by 0 bases, with 12 bases between them. This CDR3 spans 14 amino acids. The CDR3 region has the DNA TGTGCCAGCACTGTGGACGGTACTAACTATGGCTACACCTTC. Its protein is CASTVDGTNYGYTF.

By proportion, this clonotype is large. The chain uses TRBV12-3 or TRBV12-4 and TRBJ1-2; D is undetermined. This CDR3 is 12 amino acids long. V was trimmed by 8 bases and J by 4 bases, leaving 11 bases between them. The chain's CDR3 is CASLGVGYGYTF. CDR3 nucleotides: TGTGCCAGCTTGGGCGTTGGCTATGGCTACACCTTC.

By share of the sample, this clonotype is large. This chain connects TRBV12-3 or TRBV12-4 to TRBJ1-2, with 9 bases identical to TRBD1. The CDR3 extends over 13 amino acids. V shed 8 bases and J 3 bases; nucleotides not matched to a gene: 4. The CDR3 sequence is CASGTGSYYGYTF. The DNA of the CDR3 is TGTGCCAGCGGGACAGGGAGTTACTATGGCTACACCTTC.

In its sample, this clonotype ranks as large. The chain combines TRBV12-3 or TRBV12-4 with TRBJ1-2; 8 bases align to TRBD1. Trimming cost V 6 bases and J 6 bases; bases outside gene matches: 9. CDR3 size: 14 residues. The CDR3 DNA follows: TGTGCCAGCAGCCGTTGGACAGGGAGGGATGGCTACACCTTC. It encodes CASSRWTGRDGYTF.

Sample share makes this clonotype large. The rearrangement uses TRBV12-3 or TRBV12-4 and TRBJ1-2; the D is unclear. The CDR3 sequence is 14 residues long. Deletions cut 3 bases from V and 2 bases from J, with 10 bases between. The CDR3 nucleotides read TGTGCCAGCAGTTTGAATCGGGGAAACTATGGCTACACCTTC. Translated, it gives CASSLNRGNYGYTF.

Judged by abundance, this clonotype is large (0.1 to 1%). Here the CDR3 DNA reads TGTGCCAGCAGTTTAATAGGGATTAATGGCTACACCTTC. This encodes CASSLIGINGYTF. This chain links TRBV12-3 or TRBV12-4 with TRBJ1-2; D gene uncertain. The CDR3 runs to 13 residues. Trimming pared 2 bases from V and 6 bases from J, leaving 10 bases between.

By share, this clonotype ranks as large. The chain combines TRBV12-3 or TRBV12-4 with TRBJ1-2, with TRBD1 identical over 8 bases. The CDR3 loop spans 15 amino acids. The V and J ends lost 7 bases and 8 bases, in that order; junction bases with no gene match: 15. Here the CDR3 reads CASTRQGKGWRGYTF. DNA of the CDR3: TGTGCCAGCACACGACAGGGGAAGGGATGGCGGGGCTACACCTTC.

Sample share makes this clonotype large. This chain joins TRBV12-3 or TRBV12-4 and TRBJ1-2, with D unclear. The germline V and J ends were trimmed by 6 bases and 2 bases, with 10 bases remaining between them. The CDR3 has 13 amino acids. The CDR3 sequence is CASRPYGNYGYTF. CDR3 coding DNA: TGTGCCAGCAGACCATATGGGAACTATGGCTACACCTTC.

By proportion, this clonotype is large. The chain links TRBV12-3 or TRBV12-4 to TRBJ1-2; possible D gene TRBD1, 6 bases. This CDR3 has 13 amino acids. V was trimmed by 6 bases and J by 7 bases, leaving 15 bases between them. CDR3 in DNA: TGTGCCAGCAGACCCACAGGGTACGGTGGCTACACCTTC. It is translated as CASRPTGYGGYTF.

In this sample, this clonotype is large. The chain employs TRBV12-3 or TRBV12-4 and TRBJ1-2, with 7 bases matching TRBD1. V lost 7 bases to trimming and J lost 4 bases; unmatched junction nucleotides: 6. The CDR3 is 13 amino acids. The CDR3 is CASTTTGLYGYTF. The CDR3 DNA is TGTGCCAGCACTACGACAGGGCTCTATGGCTACACCTTC.

By its share, this clonotype is large. The chain carries TRBV12-3 or TRBV12-4 and TRBJ1-2; D uncertain. The CDR3 totals 14 residues. V was shortened by 6 bases and J by 1 base, with 12 bases between the two germline ends. The CDR3 DNA sequence: TGTGCCAGCAGCCCGAGTCCTATTAACTATGGCTACACCTTC. It is translated as CASSPSPINYGYTF.

By sample fraction, this clonotype is large. The chain recombines TRBV12-3 or TRBV12-4 with TRBJ1-2; TRBD1 is a possible D gene (6 bases). The CDR3 sequence is 12 residues long. V lost 6 bases and J 7 bases, leaving 12 bases between the germline ends. CDR3 nucleotide sequence: TGTGCCAGCAGCACGCAGGGGTTTGGCTACACCTTC. Translating it yields CASSTQGFGYTF.

In this sample, this clonotype is large. The chain uses TRBV12-3 or TRBV12-4 and TRBJ1-2; 9 bases fit TRBD1. CDR3 length: 14 residues. The trim removed 6 bases at V and 8 bases at J, leaving 10 bases unmatched. CDR3 nucleotide sequence: TGTGCCAGCAGCGATCCGGGACAGGGTTACGGCTACACCTTC. It translates to CASSDPGQGYGYTF.

This clonotype is classed as large. The chain is built from TRBV12-3 or TRBV12-4 and TRBJ1-2; 8 nucleotides align to TRBD1. The CDR3 is 13 residues long. The J segment lost 10 bases and the V segment lost 6 bases, leaving 10 bases of the junction unmatched. The CDR3 protein is CASSRGQALHYTF. For the CDR3, the DNA is TGTGCCAGCAGCCGGGGACAGGCCCTACACTACACCTTC.

This clonotype is medium-sized by share. This clone may be a read error of a much larger clone one base away. The chain couples TRBV12-3 or TRBV12-4 to TRBJ1-2, with D unclear. The length of the CDR3 is 13 residues. The CDR3 nucleotides read TGTGCCAACAGTTTCGAGAGGGCTCAAGGCTACACCTTC. It codes for CANSFERAQGYTF.

This clonotype is large. The DNA of the CDR3 is TGTGCCAGCAGTTTAATAGGCGGAGCTAACTATGGCTACACCTTC. Protein sequence: CASSLIGGANYGYTF. The genes are TRBV12-3 or TRBV12-4 and TRBJ1-2, with unresolved D. This CDR3 comprises 15 residues. Trimming shortened V by 2 bases and J by 0 bases, and 10 bases separated the two germline ends.

This clonotype is large by share. V and J are TRBV12-3 or TRBV12-4 and TRBJ1-2; no clear D. The CDR3 is made up of 10 amino acids. Trimming removed 3 bases at V and 7 bases at J, with 3 bases between. DNA for the CDR3: TGTGCCAGCAGTTTTGGTGGCTACACCTTC. Translated: CASSFGGYTF.

Judged by abundance, this clonotype is large. The chain recombines TRBV12-3 or TRBV12-4 with TRBJ1-2; D ambiguous. The CDR3 length is 14 residues. V was shortened by 5 bases and J by 4 bases, with 14 bases between the two germline ends. In DNA form, the CDR3 reads TGTGCCAGCAGTCCTCCGGGCAAGCTCTATGGCTACACCTTC. Its protein is CASSPPGKLYGYTF.

By its share, this clonotype is large. The DNA of the CDR3 is TGTGCCAGCAGGGGACAGGGAAAGTATGGCTACACCTTC. As protein: CASRGQGKYGYTF. The V and J genes are TRBV12-3 or TRBV12-4 and TRBJ1-2; 9 bases are shared with TRBD1. The CDR3 loop spans 13 amino acids. Trimming removed 6 bases from V and 5 bases from J; junction bases left unmatched: 4.

This clonotype is medium-sized by share. The V and J genes are TRBV12-3 or TRBV12-4 and TRBJ1-2; no clear D. V lost 6 bases and J lost 8, with 22 bases in between. The CDR3 has 15 amino acids. The CDR3 spells CASSLTRARRRGYTF. As DNA, the CDR3 is TGTGCCAGCAGCTTGACCCGGGCCCGGAGACGGGGCTACACCTTC.